One sample yielded the 6 T cell receptor beta chains listed below, sequenced in a study of blood T cell repertoires in COVID-19. The protocol was immunoSEQ multiplex PCR, while the TCRdb copy is restricted to in-frame clones and leaves out a portion. The data hold a few hundred thousand clones, with approximately 90% observed a single time. The sample comprised peripheral blood. These receptor sequences come from a woman aged 35 to 49 who had recovered from COVID-19.

The J gene is TRBJ2-1, the V gene TRBV5-5; 9 nucleotides match TRBD2. The germline gives CDR1 SGHKS, CDR2 YYEKEE (reference sequence). The junction had 13 bases not matched to a gene; V was cut back by 4 bases and J by 8 bases. This CDR3 is 16 amino acids long. CDR3 residues: CASSPKVAGGPDEQFF. For the CDR3, the DNA is TGTGCCAGCAGCCCAAAGGTGGCGGGAGGGCCCGATGAGCAGTTCTTC.

V and J are TRBV3-1 (or the pseudogene TRBV3-2) and TRBJ2-1, with 12 bases aligning to TRBD2. The CDR3 loop spans 15 amino acids. Germline CDR1 and CDR2: LGHDT and YNNKEL (reference sequence). The V segment lost 3 bases and the J segment 9 bases; nucleotides outside the gene matches: 6. CDR3 protein: CASSQTSGSLVEQFF. CDR3 sequence (DNA): TGTGCCAGCAGCCAGACTAGCGGGAGTTTAGTTGAGCAGTTCTTC.

The chain has TRBV9 and TRBJ2-1; tentative D call: TRBD2 (6 bases). V gave up 3 bases and J gave up 2 bases, with 12 bases separating them. Looked up from germline, CDR1 is SGDLS and CDR2 is YYNGEE. The CDR3 is 15 residues long. This chain's CDR3 is CASSAVAGTYNEQFF. The CDR3 DNA is TGTGCCAGCAGCGCAGTGGCGGGAACCTACAATGAGCAGTTCTTC. The whole variable domain, remainder taken from reference TRBV9 and TRBJ2-1, is DSGVTQTPKHLITATGQRVTLRCSPRSGDLSVYWYQQSLDQGLQFLIQYYNGEERAKGNILERFSAQQFPDLHSELNLSSLELGDSALYFCASSAVAGTYNEQFFGPGTRLTVL.

The V and J genes are TRBV27 and TRBJ1-1; possibly TRBD1 for D (6 bases). The CDR3 is 19 residues long. Germline assignment: CDR1 MNHEY and CDR2 SMNVEV (reference sequence). V was pared by 6 bases and J by 1 base, with 27 bases between. The chain's CDR3 is CASRHSFGKNRAENTEAFF. CDR3 in DNA: TGTGCCAGCAGACATAGCTTCGGTAAAAACAGGGCTGAGAACACTGAAGCTTTCTTT.

J is TRBJ1-4 and V is TRBV7-2, with D possibly being TRBD1 (5 bases). V shed 1 base and J shed 3 bases, with 9 bases lying between them. Germline CDR1 and CDR2: SGHTA and FQGNSA. The CDR3 length is 15 residues. CDR3: CASSLGGVANEKLFF. In DNA, the CDR3 is TGTGCCAGCAGCTTAGGGGGGGTAGCTAATGAAAAACTGTTTTTT.

This chain uses TRBV15 with TRBJ1-1; possibly TRBD1 for D (5 bases). V shed 4 bases and J shed 5 bases, with 14 bases lying between them. This CDR3 has 14 amino acids. In germline, CDR1 is LNHNV, CDR2 YYDKDF (reference sequence). The CDR3 loop reads CATSMFRVGTEAFF. CDR3 DNA: TGTGCCACCAGCATGTTCAGGGTGGGGACTGAAGCTTTCTTT. Using reference TRBV15 and TRBJ1-1 for the parts outside the CDR3, the full variable domain is DAMVIQNPRYQVTQFGKPVTLSCSQTLNHNVMYWYQQKSSQAPKLLFHYYDKDFNNEADTPDNFQSRRPNTSFCFLDIRSPGLGDTAMYLCATSMFRVGTEAFFGQGTRLTVV.